These 22 T cell receptor beta chains were sequenced from one sample in a study of prognosis after radiotherapy for stage I lung cancer. Template was genomic DNA; TCR beta CDR3 amplified in two multiplex PCR rounds. Specific primers for each TRBV and TRBJ gene were what first-round PCR used. MiXCR, applied by TCRdb to the multiplex PCR reads, yields one record per CDR3 protein. The repertoire consists of 20,000 to 25,000 distinct CDR3 sequences, with roughly 47% occurring once and the leading ten covering 30% to 35%. Here the sequenced sample was PBMCs, taken before or after stereotactic body radiation therapy (not recorded which). The receptors derive from a donor over 45 with non-small cell lung cancer.

This clonotype was picked up many times. The V gene is TRBV3-1, the J gene TRBJ2-3; D gene uncertain. In germline, CDR1 is LGHDT, CDR2 YNNKEL (reference sequence). This CDR3 is built from 12 residues. V shed 3 bases and J shed 7 bases, with 8 bases lying between them. CDR3 nucleotide sequence: TGTGCCAGCAGCCAGTCAGTGAATACGCAGTATTTT. This encodes CASSQSVNTQYF.

This clonotype has ten or more counts. J is TRBJ2-3 and V is TRBV28, with TRBD2 matching 13 bases. Germline trimming cut 8 bases from V and 10 bases from J; bases unmatched to any gene: 9. This CDR3 contains 14 residues. CDR1 MDHEN and CDR2 SYDVKM come from the germline V gene. CDR3 sequence: CASRRTSGSPPQYF. The CDR3 DNA reads as TGTGCCAGCCGTAGGACTAGCGGGAGTCCCCCGCAGTATTTT.

A word on this clonotype: A single base is all that separates this from a far larger clone, so a read error is likely. This chain links TRBV30 with TRBJ2-5; 9 nucleotides agree with TRBD2. The DNA end lines up better with TRBJ2-1; the J call may be wrong. Germline V gene data show CDR1 as GTSNPN and CDR2 as SVGIG (reference sequence). This CDR3 region has 15 residues. The CDR3 coding sequence is TGTGCCGGAGGGTCCTATAGCGGGAGTGTCAATGAGCAGTTCTTC. It specifies CAGGSYSGSVNEQFF.

This clonotype has only a few counts. Possible read error: a much larger clone is one base away. The V and J genes are TRBV28 and TRBJ2-5; 7 bases map to TRBD2. The junction had 9 bases not matched to a gene; V was cut back by 7 bases and J by 4 bases. Looked up from germline, CDR1 is MDHEN and CDR2 is SYDVKM. There are 14 residues in the CDR3. This CDR3 is CASIPGGSRETQYF. DNA for the CDR3: TGTGCCAGCATCCCGGGCGGGAGCAGAGAGACCCAGTACTTC. Looking up the rest from reference TRBV28 and TRBJ2-5 gives the full variable domain: DVKVTQSSRYLVKRTGEKVFLECVQDMDHENMFWYRQDPGLGLRLIYFSYDVKMKEKGDIPEGYSVSREKKERFSLILESASTNQTSMYLCASIPGGSRETQYFGPGTRLLVL.

About this clonotype: Since a far larger clone is one base different, this is likely a read error. V is TRBV6-1 and J is TRBJ2-7; 8 bases line up with TRBD1. The CDR3 length is 13 residues. V lost 7 bases to trimming and J lost 3 bases; unmatched junction nucleotides: 5. Germline-derived CDR1 and CDR2 are MNHNS and SASEGT. The DNA of the CDR3 is TGTGCCAGCATTTTGACAGGGGTCTACGAGCAGTACTTC. It is translated as CASILTGVYEQYF.

Many counts were recorded for this clonotype. The CDR3 region has the DNA TGTGCCAGCAGCACGGGGGTATTCAATGAGCAGTTCTTC. Amino acid sequence: CASSTGVFNEQFF. The chain recombines TRBV12-3 or TRBV12-4 with TRBJ2-1; possible D gene TRBD2, 6 bases. CDR3 length: 13 residues. V lost 6 bases to trimming and J lost 6 bases, with 12 bases between them.

The V and J genes are TRBV19 and TRBJ1-2, with D maybe TRBD1 (5 bases). The CDR3 runs to 15 residues. The germline gives CDR1 LNHDA, CDR2 SQIVND (reference sequence). V was shortened by 6 bases and J by 4 bases, with 18 bases between the two germline ends. The CDR3 reads CASSQPQGAGYGYTF. CDR3 nucleotide sequence: TGTGCCAGTAGCCAACCCCAAGGGGCAGGCTATGGCTACACCTTC.

This clonotype occurred many times. The J gene is TRBJ2-3, the V gene TRBV12-3 or TRBV12-4; D gene uncertain. This CDR3 has 13 residues. V was cut by 7 bases and J by 2 bases, with 10 bases left in between. The CDR3 nucleotides read TGTGCCAGCAACTCGGGTTTCACAGATACGCAGTATTTT. Translation: CASNSGFTDTQYF.

This clonotype showed up many times. The V and J genes are TRBV5-4 and TRBJ2-1; D is possibly TRBD1 (6 bases). Germline-derived CDR1 and CDR2 are SGHNT and YYREEE (reference sequence). The CDR3 is made up of 14 amino acids. V lost 0 bases and J lost 5, with 9 bases in between. The CDR3 DNA sequence: TGTGCCAGCAGCTTGGAGGGGACAAACAATGAGCAGTTCTTC. This codes for CASSLEGTNNEQFF.

The chain combines TRBV7-6 with TRBJ1-2; the D is unclear. The CDR3 consists of 16 residues. The germline gives CDR1 SGHVS, CDR2 FNYEAQ. The CDR3 DNA sequence: TGTGACAACAGTAAAACACCCCGGGAGATGGCGGGTGGCTACACCTTC. Residues: CDNSKTPREMAGGYTF.

At least ten counts were recorded for this clonotype. V usage is TRBV7-9 and J usage is TRBJ2-1; 10 bases agree with TRBD1. Germline CDR1 reads SEHNR; CDR2 reads FQNEAQ (reference sequence). After removal of 8 bases from V and 7 bases from J, the junction contained 11 bases not matched to a gene. The CDR3 is 15 amino acids. CDR3 loop: CASQFLGQGINEQFF. The CDR3 bases are TGTGCCAGCCAATTTCTGGGACAGGGGATTAATGAGCAGTTCTTC.

This clonotype was seen at least ten times. This chain connects TRBV10-3 to TRBJ2-7, with D maybe TRBD2 (5 bases). Germline V gene sequence: CDR1 ENHRY, CDR2 SYGVKD. Trimming shortened V by 2 bases and J by 7 bases, and 9 bases separated the two germline ends. The CDR3 runs to 12 residues. The DNA of the CDR3 is TGTGCCATCAGTGAGGTCCGGGAAGAGCAGTACTTC. This encodes CAISEVREEQYF.

This clonotype has at least ten counts. This chain uses TRBV11-2 with TRBJ2-1; the match to TRBD2 covers 7 bases. CDR3 length: 11 residues. CDR1 and CDR2 from the germline V gene are SGHAT and FQNNGV. V gave up 5 bases and J gave up 14 bases; unmatched junction bases: 6. The DNA of the CDR3 is TGTGCCAGCAGCCTAGGGGCGGGGGAGTTCTTC. It yields the protein CASSLGAGEFF.

A note on this clonotype: A far more abundant clone sits one base away, making this likely a read error. V and J are TRBV6-9 and TRBJ1-5; 7 bases match TRBD1. Germline trimming cut 5 bases from V and 7 bases from J; bases unmatched to any gene: 11. CDR3 length: 15 amino acids. CDR1 and CDR2 from the germline V gene are MNHGY and SVAAGI. The CDR3: CASSPNRQGVQPQHF. The DNA for the CDR3 is TGTGCCAGCAGTCCCAACCGACAGGGCGTACAGCCCCAGCATTTT.

This clonotype was seen many times. J is TRBJ2-1 and V is TRBV7-2, with D tentatively TRBD2 (5 bases). From germline, CDR1 is SGHTA and CDR2 FQGNSA. The length of the CDR3 is 15 residues. The V gene lost 6 bases and the J gene lost 0 bases, with 12 bases spanning the gap. Here the CDR3 DNA reads TGTGCCAGCAGGTATGGACTGAGCTCCTACAATGAGCAGTTCTTC. Its translation: CASRYGLSSYNEQFF.

This clonotype was counted at least ten times. The V call is TRBV5-1, the J call TRBJ1-1, with 9 bases identical to TRBD1. The CDR3 runs 17 residues. V was clipped by 2 bases and J by 0 bases; unmatched bases: 8. In germline, CDR1 is SGHRS, CDR2 YFSETQ. The CDR3 DNA sequence: TGCGCCAGCAGCTTAAGGGGGACAGGGACACTGAACACTGAAGCTTTCTTT. It codes for CASSLRGTGTLNTEAFF.

Remarks on this clonotype: One base separates it from a far larger clone, so it is likely a read error. The chain's CDR3 is CASSYDGLAGVYNEQFF. For the CDR3, the DNA is TGTGCCAGCAGTTACGACGGACTAGCCGGGGTCTACAATGAGCAGTTCTTC. The V and J genes are TRBV6-4 and TRBJ2-1, with 8 bases identical to TRBD2. The V segment lost 5 bases and the J segment 3 bases; nucleotides outside the gene matches: 12. This CDR3 is 17 amino acids long. Germline V gene lookup returns CDR1 MRHNA and CDR2 SNTAGT.

This clonotype was found many times. The CDR3 sequence is CASSLGQGYQPQHF. The CDR3 DNA reads TGTGCCAGCAGCTTAGGGCAGGGGTATCAGCCCCAGCATTTT. The gene calls are TRBV7-8 and TRBJ1-5, with TRBD1 as a possible D gene (6 bases). CDR1 is SGHVS and CDR2 is FQNEAQ in the germline V gene. This CDR3 is built from 14 residues. V gave up 1 base and J gave up 5 bases, with 9 bases separating them.

A note on this clonotype: A read error is possible here, since a much larger clone lies one base away. The chain couples TRBV6-9 to TRBJ2-5; D might be TRBD2 (6 bases). V dropped 4 bases and J dropped 1 base, with 10 bases sitting between them. The CDR3 is 14 amino acids. Germline-derived CDR1 and CDR2 are MNHGY and SVAAGI. CDR3 sequence (DNA): TGTGCCAGCAGTTTTGAGGGACTCCAAGAGACCCAGTACTTC. Amino acid sequence: CASSFEGLQETQYF.

This clonotype occurred once. The chain carries TRBV27 and TRBJ2-7; D is uncertain. V gave up 7 bases and J gave up 1 base, with 14 bases separating them. The CDR3 has 14 amino acids. Germline CDR1 reads MNHEY; CDR2 reads SMNVEV (reference sequence). The CDR3 protein is CASIRLVSSYEQYF. The CDR3 nucleotides read TGTGCCAGCATTAGACTGGTAAGTTCCTACGAGCAGTACTTC.

This clonotype was detected many times. J is TRBJ1-6 and V is TRBV14; D remains unclear. In germline, CDR1 is SGHDN, CDR2 FVKESK. The CDR3 contains 13 residues. Trimming removed 5 bases from V and 9 bases from J, with 11 bases in between. CDR3 in DNA: TGTGCCAGCAGCGTATATTTGAGTTCACCCCTCCACTTT. Translated: CASSVYLSSPLHF.

On this clonotype: The junction departs from the called germline gene at one end, perhaps through a read error. The chain recombines TRBV9 with TRBJ2-3, with 9 bases lining up with TRBD2. The germline V gene has CDR1 SGDLS and CDR2 YYNGEE. The CDR3 consists of 13 residues. Here the CDR3 DNA reads TGTGCCATCAGGGGGACTAGCACAGATACGCTGTATTTT. Encoded protein: CAIRGTSTDTLYF.